This T cell receptor (beta chain) was sequenced during a study of beta chain features in type 1 diabetes. What was sequenced were expressed TCRB transcripts, since all of the isolated RNA had been reverse transcribed. Data came from immunoSEQ multiplex PCR; TCRdb stores just in-frame clones and leaves some out. The sample has about 700,000 clones, about an eighth seen once. This clone appeared a few times. Its specificity is not known. Study-wide findings and caveats: Type 1 diabetes patients had fewer VDJ junction insertions and more deletions. The question left open here concerned HLA type influencing TCRB rearrangement. Type 1 diabetes patients had moderately but significantly shorter TCRB CDR3s in all four CD4+ subsets.

The CDR3 sequence is 16 residues long. Germline assignment: CDR1 SEHNR and CDR2 FQNEAQ (reference sequence). Trimming left V 1 base short and J 0 bases short, with 13 bases between. Sequenced input: naive CD4+ T cells from blood. The source of this sequence is a man aged 18 to 29 with type 1 diabetes. The chain links TRBV7-9 to TRBJ2-7, with D possibly being TRBD2 (6 bases). CDR3 nucleotides: TGTGCCAGCAGCTTAGTCGCGGGGAAGAGCTCCTACGAGCAGTACTTC. Residues: CASSLVAGKSSYEQYF. The full variable domain, completed using reference TRBV7-9 and TRBJ2-7, is DTGVSQNPRHKITKRGQNVTFRCDPISEHNRLYWYRQTLGQGPEFLTYFQNEAQLEKSRLLSDRFSAERPKGSFSTLEIQRTEQGDSAMYLCASSLVAGKSSYEQYFGPGTRLTVT.